This T cell receptor beta chain was retrieved from a study of CD8+CD57+ T cells in acquired aplastic anemia. Germline V gene data show CDR1 as DFQATT and CDR2 as SNEGSKA (reference sequence). The CDR3 has 14 residues. The V segment lost 3 bases and the J segment 5 bases; nucleotides outside the gene matches: 9. All patients picked for sequencing had shown, by flow cytometry, an expansion of CD8+CD57+ cells. This clonotype was detected a few times. According to the study, genomic DNA was the template for TCR beta VDJ and CDR3 profiling. MiXCR, applied by TCRdb to the reads, yields one record per CDR3 protein. Among around 170,000 distinct CDR3 sequences listed, nearly 50% were seen once.

This clonotype was sampled from a human donor with aplastic anemia. The rearrangement uses TRBV20-1 and TRBJ2-7; 8 bases are shared with TRBD1. The sequenced material came from sorted CD4+, CD8+, or CD8+CD57+ T cells (not recorded which) from PBMCs. The CDR3 spells CSASLPNRGNEQYF. The CDR3 DNA sequence: TGCAGTGCTAGTTTGCCTAACAGGGGGAACGAGCAGTACTTC.